This T cell receptor beta chain is from a study of regulatory T cells in long-lasting Graves disease. The sample's time point: persistent/refractory GD, antithyroid drugs over 5 years with positive TRAb. The authors made the TCR library using RNA they extracted from PBMCs. Arm-PCR of CDR3 regions and iRepertoire HTBI primers were used to build TCR beta libraries. TCRdb fed the multiplex PCR reads into MiXCR, producing one record per CDR3 protein. The sample has around 430,000 distinct CDR3 sequences, approximately 22% seen once. The V segment lost 1 base and the J segment 3 bases; nucleotides outside the gene matches: 4. The CDR3 contains 15 residues. Looked up from germline, CDR1 is MNHEY and CDR2 is SVGAGI. This clonotype was picked up many times.

The rearrangement joins TRBV6-5 to TRBJ1-2, with 8 bases matching TRBD1. The clonotype comes from a female donor with Graves disease. The starting material was peripheral blood mononuclear cells (PBMCs), obtained when the disease was refractory, from a patient treated with antithyroid drugs. CDR3 sequence (DNA): TGTGCCAGCAGTTACTTGTCGACAGGGGACTATGGCTACACCTTC. Protein product: CASSYLSTGDYGYTF.